These T cell receptor beta chains were read from a single sample in a study of T cell responses to AZD1222 COVID-19 vaccine. Here immunoSEQ multiplex PCR was the method, and the copy in TCRdb shows in-frame clones only, minus some. This table holds 98,000 or so clones, around 84% found once. The sequenced sample was peripheral blood, obtained on day 0 of AZD1222 vaccination. Every receptor here comes from an adult in good health. Both conserved end residues are trimmed from each CDR3. Each record gives: clone size, V gene, D gene, J gene, CDR3 protein. D genes are given only for firm matches. Clone size is shown for a subset of rows, as once, few, many or a class of expanded clone.

.,TRBV28,.,TRBJ2-5,ASSFRGMYQETQY
.,TRBV3-1/TRBV3-2,TRBD1,TRBJ2-2,ASSQGQIPNTGELF
.,TRBV14,.,TRBJ2-3,ASSQDGAGS
.,TRBV5-1,.,TRBJ2-1,ASSSQGLGVNEQF
.,TRBV20-1,.,TRBJ1-2,SASQEGYGYT
once,TRBV6-5,.,TRBJ1-6,ASSFQPDRTPLH
.,TRBV30,.,TRBJ1-5,AWSVFSRGQPQH
.,TRBV3-1/TRBV3-2,.,TRBJ1-1,ASSRSETENTEAF
.,TRBV7-9,.,TRBJ1-1,ASSEPGLRGVTEAF
once,TRBV7-9,.,TRBJ1-1,ASSLAGTKAF
.,TRBV28,TRBD1,TRBJ1-2,ASSFPGTGRDYGYT
.,TRBV3-1/TRBV3-2,.,TRBJ2-5,ASSQDNTAQETQY
.,TRBV24-1,.,TRBJ2-7,ATSEYEEQY
once,TRBV28,.,TRBJ2-3,ASSSQIYTDTQY
.,TRBV2,.,TRBJ1-2,ASSPALYGGYT
.,TRBV9,.,TRBJ1-5,ASSKSTGINQPQH
.,TRBV7-9,.,TRBJ1-2,ASSLVVQGPYGYT
.,TRBV30,.,TRBJ1-1,AWSVWAGEEAF
.,TRBV24-1,.,TRBJ1-4,ATQGTESEKLF
.,TRBV27,.,TRBJ2-7,ASSLQGYEQY
.,TRBV5-1,TRBD1,TRBJ1-3,ASSYSTGDGNTIY
.,TRBV5-1,.,TRBJ2-3,ASSLLGESTDTQY
few,TRBV23-1,.,TRBJ2-3,ASSQSTQSHGDTQY
.,TRBV6-5,TRBD2,TRBJ2-5,ASKGGGSETQY
.,TRBV6-2/TRBV6-3,TRBD2,TRBJ2-1,ASNPVAGGLNEQF
once,TRBV4-1,TRBD1,TRBJ2-7,ASSQVTGQDSYEQY
.,TRBV21-1,.,TRBJ2-7,ASSKGPLYEQY
once,TRBV7-2,TRBD1,TRBJ1-5,ASSLQGGQPQH
.,TRBV4-2,.,TRBJ1-2,ASSQVIGQGTGYT
.,TRBV3-1/TRBV3-2,TRBD1,TRBJ1-6,ASSQDRQGTDSPLH
few,TRBV7-3,TRBD1,TRBJ2-1,ASSSTGSGEQF
.,TRBV28,.,TRBJ1-5,ASSPSPRSSGGNQPQH
.,TRBV9,TRBD2,TRBJ2-5,ASSVVGGGAGETQY
.,TRBV5-4,.,TRBJ1-1,ASSVDLRRAEAF
.,TRBV4-3,TRBD1,TRBJ1-2,ASSQEFVRTGENYGYT
.,TRBV5-1,.,TRBJ1-6,ASSPGPTATYNSPLH
.,TRBV3-1/TRBV3-2,TRBD2,TRBJ2-1,ASSHQRGYNEQF
.,TRBV28,.,TRBJ1-2,ASSYGARGGYGYT
.,TRBV28,.,TRBJ1-3,ATGLNSGNTIY
.,TRBV12-3/TRBV12-4,.,TRBJ1-1,ASKKGPNTEAF
.,TRBV6-1,.,TRBJ2-1,ASSEIQNEQF
.,TRBV7-9,.,TRBJ1-6,ASSQGQGLSPLH
once,TRBV12-3/TRBV12-4,.,TRBJ1-4,ASRLGEKLF
.,TRBV5-1,TRBD1,TRBJ2-2,ASRPGQSYAGELF
once,TRBV25-1,.,TRBJ2-2,ASSPRAGNTGELF
.,TRBV3-1/TRBV3-2,.,TRBJ1-2,ASSQVSSAGGYT
.,TRBV7-7,.,TRBJ2-5,ASSLAGTKTQY
.,TRBV18,.,TRBJ1-5,ASSPTRNQPQH
.,TRBV28,TRBD1,TRBJ2-7,ATLLRTGQRSYEQY